This record concerns one T cell receptor (beta chain) sequence. Its antigen is not known. TCR alpha and beta CDR3 regions were amplified from RNA using iRepertoire nested multiplex PCR. Input was roughly 85-400 ng of tissue mRNA or PBMC total RNA. A single record per CDR3 protein comes from TCRdb applying MiXCR to the multiplex PCR reads. The sample has around 140,000 distinct CDR3 sequences, about two fifths seen once. This sample is drawn from a study of glioma-infiltrating T cells. General study results and limits: Tissue and blood shared very few CDR3 sequences. Non-neoplastic patients had below-expected tissue-blood divergence, while all gliomas exceeded expectation.

The TCR sequence derives from a human donor with low-grade glioma or glioblastoma, undergoing nonglioma brain surgery, or in good health (not recorded which). Source material: glioma tissue, nonneoplastic brain tissue, or PBMCs (not recorded which).

The CDR3 coding sequence is TGTGCCAGCAGTTACTCGAGTCCCCCGGGCACTGAAGCTTTCTTT. Amino acid sequence: CASSYSSPPGTEAFF. The genes are TRBV6-6 and TRBJ1-1; D is uncertain. Per the germline V gene, CDR1 is MNHNY and CDR2 is SVGAGI (reference sequence). V lost 0 bases and J 4 bases, leaving 12 bases between the germline ends. This CDR3 is 15 amino acids long.